This T cell receptor beta chain was obtained from a study of CD8 T cells in Susac syndrome. TCR beta sequencing covered blood CD8+ and CD4+ T cells. Random hexamers were used to reverse transcribe the RNA input (about 0.45 to 1 ug). TCRdb used MiXCR to reprocess the immunoSEQ multiplex PCR reads, holding one entry per CDR3 protein. Of about 130,000 distinct CDR3 sequences listed, about 95% were seen once; the top ten hold 0.21%. The V end lost 4 bases, the J end lost 5 bases, and 6 bases lay between the germline ends. The CDR3 is 10 amino acids. Germline V CDR1 and CDR2: SQVTM, ANQGSEA. The chain carries TRBV29-1 and TRBJ2-7; D uncertain. Specimen: CD8+ T cells from PBMCs. The sequence derives from a human donor with Susac syndrome. The CDR3 DNA sequence: TGCAGCGTTGTTGGGAACGAGCAGTACTTC. Protein product: CSVVGNEQYF.